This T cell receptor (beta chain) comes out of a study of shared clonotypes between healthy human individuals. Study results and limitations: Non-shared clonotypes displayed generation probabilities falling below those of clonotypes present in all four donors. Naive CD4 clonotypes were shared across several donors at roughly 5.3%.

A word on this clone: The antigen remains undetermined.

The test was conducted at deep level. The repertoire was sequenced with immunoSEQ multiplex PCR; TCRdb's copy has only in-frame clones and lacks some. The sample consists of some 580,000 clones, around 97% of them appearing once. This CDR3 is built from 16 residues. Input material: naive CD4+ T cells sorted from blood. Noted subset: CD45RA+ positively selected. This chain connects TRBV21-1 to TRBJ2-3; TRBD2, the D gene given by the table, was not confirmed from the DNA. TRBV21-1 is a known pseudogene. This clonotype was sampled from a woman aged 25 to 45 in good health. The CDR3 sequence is CASSKQLAGHTDTQYF. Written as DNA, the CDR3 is TGTGCCAGCAGCAAACAACTAGCGGGACATACAGATACGCAGTATTTT.